This T cell receptor beta chain is from a study of OX40 agonist ivuxolimab in advanced cancers. The CDR3 covers 14 residues. From germline, CDR1 is LGHNT and CDR2 FRNRAP. Losses at the gene ends were 6 bases for V and 4 bases for J; bases not matched to a gene: 7. Method: immunoSEQ multiplex PCR; TCRdb's copy keeps in-frame clones and lacks some. The repertoire consists of around 21,000 clones, with approximately 87% occurring once and the leading ten covering approximately 37%. This TCR came from an adult with an advanced solid tumor such as melanoma, head and neck, liver or kidney cancer. The chain is built from TRBV12-5 and TRBJ1-2; 8 positions agree with TRBD1. The source material was CD4+ or CD8+ T cells sorted from blood, sampled in a trial of the OX40 agonist ivuxolimab. The CDR3 sequence: CASGLGTGPYGYTF. The CDR3 nucleotides are TGTGCTAGTGGCCTGGGGACAGGCCCCTATGGCTACACCTTC.